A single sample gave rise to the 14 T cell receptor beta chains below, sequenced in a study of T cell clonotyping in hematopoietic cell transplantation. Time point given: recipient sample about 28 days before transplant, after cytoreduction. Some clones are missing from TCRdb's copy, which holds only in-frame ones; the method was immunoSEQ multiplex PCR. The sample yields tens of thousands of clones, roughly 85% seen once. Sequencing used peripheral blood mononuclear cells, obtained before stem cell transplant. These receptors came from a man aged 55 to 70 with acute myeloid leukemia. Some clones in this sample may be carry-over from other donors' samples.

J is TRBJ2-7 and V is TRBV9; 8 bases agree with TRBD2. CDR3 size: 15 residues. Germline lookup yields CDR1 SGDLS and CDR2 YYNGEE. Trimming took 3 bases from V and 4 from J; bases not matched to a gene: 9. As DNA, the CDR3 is TGTGCCAGCAGCGACCCCGCGGGAGGCGAGTACGAGCAGTACTTC. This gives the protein CASSDPAGGEYEQYF. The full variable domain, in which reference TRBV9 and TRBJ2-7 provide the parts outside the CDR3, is DSGVTQTPKHLITATGQRVTLRCSPRSGDLSVYWYQQSLDQGLQFLIQYYNGEERAKGNILERFSAQQFPDLHSELNLSSLELGDSALYFCASSDPAGGEYEQYFGPGTRLTVT.

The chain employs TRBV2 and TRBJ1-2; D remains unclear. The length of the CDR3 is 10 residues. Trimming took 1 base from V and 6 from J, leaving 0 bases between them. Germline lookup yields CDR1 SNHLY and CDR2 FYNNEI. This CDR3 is CASSEDGYTF. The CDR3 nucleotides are TGTGCCAGCAGTGAAGATGGCTACACCTTC.

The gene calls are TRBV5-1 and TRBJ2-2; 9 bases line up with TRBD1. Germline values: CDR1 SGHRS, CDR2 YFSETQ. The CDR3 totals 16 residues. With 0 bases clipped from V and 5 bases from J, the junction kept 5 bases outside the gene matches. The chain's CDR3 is CASSLAGTGRTGELFF. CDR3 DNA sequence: TGCGCCAGCAGCTTGGCCGGGACAGGGAGAACCGGGGAGCTGTTTTTT.

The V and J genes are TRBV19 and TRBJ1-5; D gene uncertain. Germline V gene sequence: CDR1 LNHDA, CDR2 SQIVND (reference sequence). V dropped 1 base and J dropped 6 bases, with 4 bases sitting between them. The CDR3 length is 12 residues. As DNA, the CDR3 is TGTGCCAGTAGTATAGGAGCTCAGCCCCAGCATTTT. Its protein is CASSIGAQPQHF.

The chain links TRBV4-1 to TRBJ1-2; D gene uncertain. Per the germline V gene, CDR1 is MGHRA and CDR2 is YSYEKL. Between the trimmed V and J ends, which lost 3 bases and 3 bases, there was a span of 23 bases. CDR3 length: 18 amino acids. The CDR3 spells CASSHSRRHDEKYYGYTF. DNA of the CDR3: TGCGCCAGCAGCCACAGTCGCCGACACGACGAAAAATACTATGGCTACACCTTC.

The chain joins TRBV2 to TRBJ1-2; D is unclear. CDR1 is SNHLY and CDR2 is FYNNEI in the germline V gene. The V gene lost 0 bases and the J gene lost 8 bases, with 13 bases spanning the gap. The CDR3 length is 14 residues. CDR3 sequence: CASSEAWGEGGYTF. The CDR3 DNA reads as TGTGCCAGCAGTGAAGCATGGGGAGAAGGGGGCTACACCTTC.

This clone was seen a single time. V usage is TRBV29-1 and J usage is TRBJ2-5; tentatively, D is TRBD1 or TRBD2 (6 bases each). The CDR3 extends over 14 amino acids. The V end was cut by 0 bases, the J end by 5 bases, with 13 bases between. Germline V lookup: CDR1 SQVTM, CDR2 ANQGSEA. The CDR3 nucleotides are TGCAGCGTTGAAGAAGGGGGGCACGGGGAGACCCAGTACTTC. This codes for CSVEEGGHGETQYF. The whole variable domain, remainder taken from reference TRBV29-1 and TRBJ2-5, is SAVISQKPSRDICQRGTSLTIQCQVDSQVTMMFWYRQQPGQSLTLIATANQGSEATYESGFVIDKFPISRPNLTFSTLTVSNMSPEDSSIYLCSVEEGGHGETQYFGPGTRLLVL.

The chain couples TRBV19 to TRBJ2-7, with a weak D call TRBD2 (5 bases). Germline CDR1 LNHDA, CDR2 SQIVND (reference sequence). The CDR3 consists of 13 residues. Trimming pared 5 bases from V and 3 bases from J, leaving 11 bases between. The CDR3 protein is CASSLTGNYEQYF. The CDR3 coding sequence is TGTGCCAGTAGTCTTACGGGAAACTACGAGCAGTACTTC.

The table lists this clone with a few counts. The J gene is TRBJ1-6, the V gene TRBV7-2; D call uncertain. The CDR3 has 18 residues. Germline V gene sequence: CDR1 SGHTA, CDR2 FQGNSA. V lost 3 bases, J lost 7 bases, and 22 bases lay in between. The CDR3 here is CASSLGMARGVQNSPLHF. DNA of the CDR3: TGTGCCAGCAGCTTGGGAATGGCCCGAGGAGTCCAAAATTCACCCCTCCACTTT.

Written as DNA, the CDR3 is TGTGCCAGCATATGGGGGCAGGGTAACACTGAAGCTTTCTTT. This encodes CASIWGQGNTEAFF. This sequence joins TRBV28 and TRBJ1-1; tentative D call: TRBD1 (6 bases). Deletions cut 7 bases from V and 2 bases from J, with 14 bases between. Germline CDR1 and CDR2: MDHEN and SYDVKM. This CDR3 spans 14 amino acids.

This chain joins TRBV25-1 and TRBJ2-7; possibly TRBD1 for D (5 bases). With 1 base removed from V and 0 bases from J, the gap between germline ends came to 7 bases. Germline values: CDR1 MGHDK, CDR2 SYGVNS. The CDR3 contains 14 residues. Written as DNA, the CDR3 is TGTGCCAGCAGTGAATGGGGCGGCTCCTACGAGCAGTACTTC. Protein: CASSEWGGSYEQYF.

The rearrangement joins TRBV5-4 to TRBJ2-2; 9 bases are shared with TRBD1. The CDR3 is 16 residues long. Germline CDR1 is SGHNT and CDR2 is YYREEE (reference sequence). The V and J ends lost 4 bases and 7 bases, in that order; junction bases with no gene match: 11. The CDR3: CASSPGTGIPNGELFF. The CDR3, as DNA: TGTGCCAGCAGCCCCGGGACAGGGATTCCTAACGGGGAGCTGTTTTTT.

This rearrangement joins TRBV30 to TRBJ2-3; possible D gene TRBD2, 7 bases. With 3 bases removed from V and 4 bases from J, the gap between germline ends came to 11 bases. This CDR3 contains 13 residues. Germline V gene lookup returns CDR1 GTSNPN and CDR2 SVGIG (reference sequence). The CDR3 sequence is CAWSAGAADTQYF. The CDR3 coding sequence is TGTGCCTGGAGCGCGGGGGCGGCAGATACGCAGTATTTT.

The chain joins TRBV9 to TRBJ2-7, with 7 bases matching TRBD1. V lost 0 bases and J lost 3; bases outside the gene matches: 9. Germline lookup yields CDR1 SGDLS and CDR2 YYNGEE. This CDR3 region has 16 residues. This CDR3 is CASSVGGGGNFYEQYF. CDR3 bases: TGTGCCAGCAGCGTAGGAGGGGGCGGAAATTTCTACGAGCAGTACTTC.